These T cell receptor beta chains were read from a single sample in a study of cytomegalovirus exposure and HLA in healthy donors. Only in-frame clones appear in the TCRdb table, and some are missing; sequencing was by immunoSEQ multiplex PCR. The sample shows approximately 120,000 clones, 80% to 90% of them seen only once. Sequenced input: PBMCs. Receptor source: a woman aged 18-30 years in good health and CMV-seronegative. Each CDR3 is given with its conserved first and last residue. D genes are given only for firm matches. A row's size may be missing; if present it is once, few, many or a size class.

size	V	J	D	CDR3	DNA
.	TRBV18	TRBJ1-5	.	CASSPRPDRINQPQHF	TGTGCCAGCTCACCCCGGCCCGACAGGATCAATCAGCCCCAGCATTTT
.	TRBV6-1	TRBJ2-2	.	CASSEGQILYSSAGELFF	TGTGCCAGCAGTGAAGGACAAATCCTGTACTCAAGTGCCGGGGAGCTGTTTTTT
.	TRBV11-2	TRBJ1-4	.	CASSSIQVEKLFF	TGTGCCAGCAGCTCCATCCAGGTGGAAAAACTGTTTTTT
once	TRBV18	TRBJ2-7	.	CASSPETGTYEQYF	TGTGCCAGCTCACCGGAGACTGGCACCTACGAGCAGTACTTC
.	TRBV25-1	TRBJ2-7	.	CASTSNRLDEQYF	TGTGCCAGCACCTCCAATCGGCTAGACGAGCAGTACTTC
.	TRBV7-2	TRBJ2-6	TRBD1	CASSPGTAYSGANVLTF	TGTGCCAGCAGCCCCGGGACAGCCTACTCTGGGGCCAACGTCCTGACTTTC
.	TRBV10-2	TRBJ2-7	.	CASSPHRDSYEQYF	TGCGCCAGCAGTCCCCACAGGGACTCCTACGAGCAGTACTTC
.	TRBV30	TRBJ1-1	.	CAWSPVTEAFF	TGTGCCTGGAGCCCCGTAACTGAAGCTTTCTTT
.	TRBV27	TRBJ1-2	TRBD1	CASRRTGRYGYTF	TGTGCCAGCAGACGGACAGGACGCTATGGCTACACCTTC
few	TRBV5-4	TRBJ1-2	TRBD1	CASLGQGDYGYTF	TGTGCCAGCCTTGGACAGGGGGACTATGGCTACACCTTC
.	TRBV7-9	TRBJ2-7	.	CASRLGPYEQYF	TGTGCCAGCAGATTGGGCCCCTACGAGCAGTATTTC
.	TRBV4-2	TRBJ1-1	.	CASSPGSVNTEAFF	TGTGCCAGCAGCCCGGGGTCTGTGAACACTGAAGCTTTCTTT
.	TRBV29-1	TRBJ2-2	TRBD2	CSVQRVAGNTGELFF	TGCAGCGTTCAGAGAGTAGCGGGGAACACCGGGGAGCTGTTTTTT
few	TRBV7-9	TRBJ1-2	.	CASTRGQGGANYGYTF	TGTGCCAGCACCCGGGGTCAGGGAGGGGCTAACTATGGCTACACCTTC
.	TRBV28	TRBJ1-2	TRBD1	CASSLWDRQEGGYTF	TGTGCCAGCAGTTTATGGGACAGGCAGGAAGGGGGCTACACCTTC
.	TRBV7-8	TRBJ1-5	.	CASSLEGESRNQPQHF	TGTGCCAGCAGCTTAGAGGGGGAATCGCGCAATCAGCCCCAGCATTTT
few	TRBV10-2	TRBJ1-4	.	CASTSSGTSEKLFF	TGCGCCAGCACTAGCTCCGGGACATCCGAAAAACTGTTTTTT
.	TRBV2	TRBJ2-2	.	CASNLQPGELFF	TGTGCCAGCAATTTACAGCCCGGGGAGCTGTTTTTT
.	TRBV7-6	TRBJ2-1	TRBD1	CASSLRGTGNNEQFF	TGTGCCAGCAGCTTAAGAGGGACAGGTAACAATGAGCAGTTCTTC
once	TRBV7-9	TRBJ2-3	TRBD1	CASSSGQEGIVGTDTQYF	TGTGCCAGCAGCTCTGGACAGGAAGGGATCGTTGGCACAGATACGCAGTATTTT
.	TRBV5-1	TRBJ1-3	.	CASSFEQGWSGNTIYF	TGCGCCAGCAGCTTCGAACAGGGTTGGTCCGGAAACACCATATATTTT
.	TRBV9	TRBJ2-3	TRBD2	CASSVVGLAGGSTDTQYF	TGTGCCAGCAGCGTAGTAGGACTAGCGGGAGGGAGCACAGATACGCAGTATTTT
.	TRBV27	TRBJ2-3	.	CASSLLSSPNTDTQYF	TGTGCCAGCAGTTTACTTTCTAGCCCAAACACAGATACGCAGTATTTT
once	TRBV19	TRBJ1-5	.	CASSVGQLFNQPQHF	TGTGCCAGTTCCGTGGGGCAGCTATTCAATCAGCCCCAGCATTTT
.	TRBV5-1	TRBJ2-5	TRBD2	CASSYTTSGGETQYF	TGCGCCAGCAGCTATACGACTAGCGGGGGAGAGACCCAGTACTTC
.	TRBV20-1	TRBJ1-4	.	CSAARGEKLFF	TGCAGTGCTGCTCGCGGCGAAAAACTGTTTTTT
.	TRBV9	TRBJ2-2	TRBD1	CASSGGTGVTGELFF	TGTGCCAGCAGCGGGGGGACAGGGGTCACCGGGGAGCTGTTTTTT
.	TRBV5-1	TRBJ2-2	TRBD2	CASSLVSIPLPKREDSNTGELFF	TGCGCCAGCAGCTTGGTAAGTATCCCGTTACCCAAGCGGGAGGACTCGAACACCGGGGAGCTGTTTTTT
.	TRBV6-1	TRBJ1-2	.	CASSRVEPGSHGYTF	TGTGCCAGCAGTCGAGTGGAGCCAGGGTCCCATGGCTACACCTTC
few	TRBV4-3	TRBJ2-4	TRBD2	CASSQGGTSDIQYF	TGCGCCAGCAGCCAAGGGGGGACTAGTGACATTCAGTACTTC
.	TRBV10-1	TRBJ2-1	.	CASSESAGIPRTLNEQFF	TGCGCCAGCAGTGAGTCCGCCGGGATACCCCGGACTCTCAATGAGCAGTTCTTC
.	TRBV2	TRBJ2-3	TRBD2	CANTNSGLSTDTQYF	TGTGCCAATACGAATAGCGGGCTAAGCACAGATACGCAGTATTTT
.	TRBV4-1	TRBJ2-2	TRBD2	CASTLGLHNTGELFF	TGCGCCAGCACCCTGGGACTACATAACACCGGGGAGCTGTTTTTT
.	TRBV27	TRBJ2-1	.	CASSLTPSLEQFF	TGTGCCAGCAGTTTAACCCCTAGTCTTGAGCAGTTCTTC
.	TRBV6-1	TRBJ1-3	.	CASSEEGPFRSQRGTIYF	TGTGCCAGCAGTGAAGAAGGACCGTTCAGGAGCCAAAGGGGGACCATATATTTT
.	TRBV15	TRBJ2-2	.	CATSRQGTGELFF	TGTGCCACCAGCAGACAGGGGACCGGGGAGCTGTTTTTT
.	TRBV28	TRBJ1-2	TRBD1	CASSLGQEIYGYTF	TGTGCCAGCAGCCTTGGACAGGAAATATATGGCTACACCTTC
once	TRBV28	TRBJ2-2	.	CASSPLNTGGELFF	TGTGCCAGCAGTCCCCTCAACACGGGCGGGGAGCTGTTTTTT
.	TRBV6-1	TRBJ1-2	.	CASSDQLNNYGYTF	TGTGCCAGCAGTGACCAACTTAATAACTATGGCTACACCTTC
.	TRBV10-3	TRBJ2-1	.	CAINQEGNEQFF	TGTGCCATCAACCAAGAGGGCAATGAGCAGTTCTTC
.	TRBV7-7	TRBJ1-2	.	CASSLSGSGYTF	TGTGCCAGCAGCTTATCGGGATCTGGCTACACCTTC
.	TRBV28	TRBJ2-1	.	CASSTGGSAYNEQFF	TGTGCCAGCAGTACAGGAGGGAGCGCCTACAATGAGCAGTTCTTC
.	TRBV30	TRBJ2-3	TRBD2	CAWGSGTSDTQYF	TGTGCCTGGGGCAGCGGGACCTCAGATACGCAGTATTTT
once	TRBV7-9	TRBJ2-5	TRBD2	CASSLGSASGTETQYF	TGTGCCAGCAGCTTAGGGTCGGCTAGCGGGACGGAGACCCAGTACTTC
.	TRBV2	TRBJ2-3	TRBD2	CASSDASGGPSTDTQYF	TGTGCCAGCAGTGACGCGAGCGGGGGACCTAGCACAGATACGCAGTATTTT
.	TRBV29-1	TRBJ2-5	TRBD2	CSAIRGLAVGGETQYF	TGCAGCGCAATCCGGGGACTAGCGGTGGGCGGAGAGACCCAGTACTTC
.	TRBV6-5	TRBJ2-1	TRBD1	CASSMDRGIFNEQFF	TGTGCCAGCAGCATGGACAGGGGAATTTTTAATGAGCAGTTCTTC
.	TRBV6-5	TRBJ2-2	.	CASSYFRGAGELFF	TGTGCCAGCAGTTACTTCAGGGGTGCCGGGGAGCTGTTTTTT
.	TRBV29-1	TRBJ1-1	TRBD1	CSVPGTGCTEAFF	TGCAGCGTTCCGGGGACAGGGTGCACTGAAGCTTTCTTT
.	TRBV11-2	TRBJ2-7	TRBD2	CASSHSGIDSYEQYF	TGTGCCAGCAGCCATAGCGGGATTGACTCCTACGAGCAGTACTTC
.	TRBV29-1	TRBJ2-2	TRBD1	CSVRDRAEAGELFF	TGCAGCGTCCGGGACAGGGCGGAGGCCGGGGAGCTGTTTTTT
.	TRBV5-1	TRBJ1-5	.	CASSLGPGAQPQHF	TGCGCCAGCAGCTTAGGCCCGGGTGCGCAGCCCCAGCATTTT
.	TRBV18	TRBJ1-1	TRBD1	CASSPGQGTEAFF	TGTGCCAGCTCACCAGGACAGGGCACTGAAGCTTTCTTT
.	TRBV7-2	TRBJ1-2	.	CASSLAGSYGYTF	TGTGCCAGCAGCTTAGCGGGGAGCTATGGCTACACCTTC